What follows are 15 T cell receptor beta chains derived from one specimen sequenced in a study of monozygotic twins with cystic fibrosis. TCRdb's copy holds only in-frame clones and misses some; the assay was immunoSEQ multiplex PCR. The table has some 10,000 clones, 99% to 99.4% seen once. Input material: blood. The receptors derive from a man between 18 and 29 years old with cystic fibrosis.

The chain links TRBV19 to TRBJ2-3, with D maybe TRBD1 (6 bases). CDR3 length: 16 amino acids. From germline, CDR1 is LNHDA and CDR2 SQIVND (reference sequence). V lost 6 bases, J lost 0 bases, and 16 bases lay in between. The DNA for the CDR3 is TGTGCCAGTAGAGTCTCCGGGACACATAGCACAGATACGCAGTATTTT. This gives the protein CASRVSGTHSTDTQYF. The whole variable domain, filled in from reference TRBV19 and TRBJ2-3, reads DGGITQSPKYLFRKEGQNVTLSCEQNLNHDAMYWYRQDPGQGLRLIYYSQIVNDFQKGDIAEGYSVSREKKESFPLTVTSAQKNPTAFYLCASRVSGTHSTDTQYFGPGTRLTVL.

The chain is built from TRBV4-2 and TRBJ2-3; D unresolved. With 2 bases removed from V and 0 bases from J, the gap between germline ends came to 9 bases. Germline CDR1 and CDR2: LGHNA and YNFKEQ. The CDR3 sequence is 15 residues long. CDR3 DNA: TGTGCCAGCAGCCAAAATTGGCTCAGCACAGATACGCAGTATTTT. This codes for CASSQNWLSTDTQYF.

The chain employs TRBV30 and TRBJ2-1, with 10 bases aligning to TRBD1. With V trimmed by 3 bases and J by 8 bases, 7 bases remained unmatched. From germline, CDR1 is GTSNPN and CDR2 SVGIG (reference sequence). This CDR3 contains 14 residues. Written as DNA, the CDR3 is TGTGCCTGGAGCTACGGGACAGGGGACCATGAGCAGTTCTTC. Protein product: CAWSYGTGDHEQFF.

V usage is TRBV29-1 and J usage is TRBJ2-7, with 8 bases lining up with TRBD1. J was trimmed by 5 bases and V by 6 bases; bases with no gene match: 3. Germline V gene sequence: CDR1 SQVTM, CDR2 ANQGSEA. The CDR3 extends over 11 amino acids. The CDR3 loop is CSVGQGDEQYF. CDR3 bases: TGCAGCGTCGGACAGGGTGACGAGCAGTACTTC.

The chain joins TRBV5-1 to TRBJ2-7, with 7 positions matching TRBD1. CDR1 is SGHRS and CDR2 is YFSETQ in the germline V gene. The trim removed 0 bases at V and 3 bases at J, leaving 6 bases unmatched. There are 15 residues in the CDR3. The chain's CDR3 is CASSLAGSGGYEQYF. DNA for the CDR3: TGCGCCAGCAGCTTGGCCGGTTCAGGGGGCTACGAGCAGTACTTC.

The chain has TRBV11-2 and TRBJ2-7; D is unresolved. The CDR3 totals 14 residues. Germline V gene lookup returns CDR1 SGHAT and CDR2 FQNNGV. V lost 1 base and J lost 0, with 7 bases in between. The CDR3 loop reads CASSLAAISYEQYF. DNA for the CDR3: TGTGCCAGCAGCTTAGCGGCAATCTCCTACGAGCAGTACTTC.

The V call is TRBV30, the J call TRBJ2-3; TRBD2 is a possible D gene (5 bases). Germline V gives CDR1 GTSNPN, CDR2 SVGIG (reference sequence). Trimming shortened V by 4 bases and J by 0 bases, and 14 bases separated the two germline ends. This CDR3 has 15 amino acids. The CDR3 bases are TGTGCCTGGATGTCGGGGTTGTTGAGCACAGATACGCAGTATTTT. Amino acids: CAWMSGLLSTDTQYF.

The CDR3 spells CASSQGTGDTEAFF. The DNA for the CDR3 is TGCGCCAGCAGCCAGGGGACAGGGGACACTGAAGCTTTCTTT. This chain links TRBV4-1 with TRBJ1-1, with TRBD1 identical over 10 bases. CDR1 and CDR2 (germline): MGHRA, YSYEKL. V shed 3 bases and J 3 bases; nucleotides not matched to a gene: 1. The CDR3 is 14 residues long.

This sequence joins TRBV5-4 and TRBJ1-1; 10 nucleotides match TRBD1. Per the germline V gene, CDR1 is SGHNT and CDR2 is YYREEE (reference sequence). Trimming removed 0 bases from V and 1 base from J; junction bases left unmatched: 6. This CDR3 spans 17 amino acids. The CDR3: CASSLAGTGVRNTEAFF. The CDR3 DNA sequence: TGTGCCAGCAGCTTGGCTGGGACAGGGGTTAGGAACACTGAAGCTTTCTTT.

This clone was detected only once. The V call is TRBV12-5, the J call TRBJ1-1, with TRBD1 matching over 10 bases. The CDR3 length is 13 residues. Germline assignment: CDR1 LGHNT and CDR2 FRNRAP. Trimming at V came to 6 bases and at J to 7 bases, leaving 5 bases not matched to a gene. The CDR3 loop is CASGTGGGGEAFF. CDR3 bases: TGTGCTAGTGGGACAGGGGGCGGGGGTGAAGCTTTCTTT.

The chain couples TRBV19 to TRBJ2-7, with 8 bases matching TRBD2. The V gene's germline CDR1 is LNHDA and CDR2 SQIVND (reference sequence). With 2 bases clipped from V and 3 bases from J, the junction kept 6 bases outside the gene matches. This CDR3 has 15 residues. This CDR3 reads CASSISPGGDYEQYF. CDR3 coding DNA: TGTGCCAGTAGTATAAGTCCGGGAGGGGACTACGAGCAGTACTTC. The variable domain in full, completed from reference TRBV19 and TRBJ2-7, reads DGGITQSPKYLFRKEGQNVTLSCEQNLNHDAMYWYRQDPGQGLRLIYYSQIVNDFQKGDIAEGYSVSREKKESFPLTVTSAQKNPTAFYLCASSISPGGDYEQYFGPGTRLTVT.

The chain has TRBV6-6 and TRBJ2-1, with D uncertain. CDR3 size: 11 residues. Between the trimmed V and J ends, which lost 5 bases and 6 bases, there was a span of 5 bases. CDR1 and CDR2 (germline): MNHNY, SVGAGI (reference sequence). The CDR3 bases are TGTGCCAGCAGTGGTGCCAATGAGCAGTTCTTC. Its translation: CASSGANEQFF.

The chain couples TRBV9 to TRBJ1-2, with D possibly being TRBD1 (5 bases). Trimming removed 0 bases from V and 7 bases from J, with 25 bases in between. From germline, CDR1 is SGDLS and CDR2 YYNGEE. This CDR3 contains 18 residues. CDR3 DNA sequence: TGTGCCAGCAGCGTAGTTCTCGGGGACTCGCACGTCGGACCTGGCTACACCTTC. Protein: CASSVVLGDSHVGPGYTF.

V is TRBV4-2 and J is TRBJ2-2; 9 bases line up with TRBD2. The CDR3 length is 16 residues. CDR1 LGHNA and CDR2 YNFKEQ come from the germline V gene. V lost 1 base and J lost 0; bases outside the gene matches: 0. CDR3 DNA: TGTGCCAGCAGCCAAGGCGGGGGGGCGAACACCGGGGAGCTGTTTTTT. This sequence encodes CASSQGGGANTGELFF.

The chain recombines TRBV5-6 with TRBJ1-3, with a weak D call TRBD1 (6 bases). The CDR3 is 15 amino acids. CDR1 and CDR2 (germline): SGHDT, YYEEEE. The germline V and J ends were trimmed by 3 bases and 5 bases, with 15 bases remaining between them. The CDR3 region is CASSSEGGVRNTIYF. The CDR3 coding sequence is TGTGCCAGCAGCTCAGAGGGGGGAGTTCGAAACACCATATATTTT.